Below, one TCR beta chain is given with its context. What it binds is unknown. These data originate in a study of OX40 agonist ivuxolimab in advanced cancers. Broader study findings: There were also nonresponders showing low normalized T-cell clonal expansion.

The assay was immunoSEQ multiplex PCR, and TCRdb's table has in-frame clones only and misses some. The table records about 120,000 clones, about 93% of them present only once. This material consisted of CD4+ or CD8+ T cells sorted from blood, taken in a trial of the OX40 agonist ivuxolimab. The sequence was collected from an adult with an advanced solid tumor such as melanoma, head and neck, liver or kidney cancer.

CDR3 nucleotides: TGTGCCAGCTCACCACCATTTGGGCTGGAAGCTTTCTTT. Translation gives CASSPPFGLEAFF. This chain links TRBV18 with TRBJ1-1, with D unresolved. Trimming cost V 0 bases and J 8 bases, with 10 bases left between them. Looked up from germline, CDR1 is KGHSH and CDR2 is LQKENI. The CDR3 is 13 amino acids.